Following are 17 T cell receptor beta chains from one sample sequenced in a study of T cells in Graves' hyperthyroidism and ophthalmopathy. Regions amplified from RNA transcripts were the TCR beta CDR3 regions. First-round RT-PCR with HTBI primers amplified the TCR CDR3 region. Each CDR3 protein gets one entry after TCRdb re-called the multiplex PCR reads with MiXCR. The sample lists under 750,000 distinct CDR3 sequences, 18% occurring once. Sequencing was performed on blood. These receptors all come from a woman in her forties or fifties with Graves' hyperthyroidism that later progressed to Graves' ophthalmopathy.

This clonotype was recorded many times. The chain is built from TRBV7-9 and TRBJ2-3, with D uncertain. There are 14 residues in the CDR3. Trimming left V 3 bases short and J 6 bases short, with 13 bases between. Per the germline V gene, CDR1 is SEHNR and CDR2 is FQNEAQ (reference sequence). The CDR3, as DNA: TGTGCCAGCAGCTTTTACTTCGAGAGGGATACGCAGTATTTT. Its translation: CASSFYFERDTQYF.

This clonotype appeared a few times. The V and J genes are TRBV7-6 and TRBJ1-1; a possible D gene is TRBD1 (5 bases). Germline assignment: CDR1 SGHVS and CDR2 FNYEAQ. Trimming left V 1 base short and J 4 bases short, with 19 bases between. This CDR3 has 17 amino acids. CDR3 in DNA: TGTGCCAGCAGCTTAGTCTCGGGACTTATAGGCGGCACTGAAGCTTTCTTT. Protein: CASSLVSGLIGGTEAFF. Together with reference TRBV7-6 and TRBJ1-1, the CDR3 gives the full variable domain: GAGVSQSPRYKVTKRGQDVALRCDPISGHVSLYWYRQALGQGPEFLTYFNYEAQQDKSGLPNDRFSAERPEGSISTLTIQRTEQRDSAMYRCASSLVSGLIGGTEAFFGQGTRLTVV.

The chain carries TRBV30 and TRBJ2-7, with 10 bases lining up with TRBD2. Germline assignment: CDR1 GTSNPN and CDR2 SVGIG (reference sequence). Germline trimming cut 3 bases from V and 4 bases from J; bases unmatched to any gene: 3. CDR3 length: 13 residues. The CDR3, as DNA: TGTGCCTGGAGGAAAGCGGGGGGGTACGAGCAGTACTTC. This sequence encodes CAWRKAGGYEQYF.

The table lists this clonotype with many counts. The chain combines TRBV6-1 with TRBJ1-5; D may be TRBD1 (6 bases). Trimming removed 1 base at V and 4 bases at J, with 17 bases between. In germline, CDR1 is MNHNS, CDR2 SASEGT. The CDR3 extends over 17 amino acids. The CDR3 DNA is TGTGCCAGCAGTGAAGATTACACAGGGCTAGGGAATCAGCCCCAGCATTTT. As protein: CASSEDYTGLGNQPQHF.

Turning to this clonotype: An end of the junction differs from the germline gene, which may be a read error. The chain recombines TRBV19 with TRBJ2-7, with a possible D match to TRBD2 (5 bases). This CDR3 spans 14 amino acids. Per germline, CDR1 LNHDA and CDR2 SQIVND (reference sequence). CDR3 coding DNA: TGTGCCAGTAGTAGAAGCAGGACTTACGACGAGCAGTGCTTC. It translates to CASSRSRTYDEQCF.

This clonotype was seen ten or more times. This chain links TRBV7-9 with TRBJ2-7, with TRBD1 matching over 8 bases. The V segment lost 1 base and the J segment 0 bases; nucleotides outside the gene matches: 5. The germline gives CDR1 SEHNR, CDR2 FQNEAQ (reference sequence). The CDR3 consists of 16 residues. In DNA, the CDR3 is TGTGCCAGCAGCTTAGTGGGACAGGCCACCTCCTACGAGCAGTACTTC. Encoded protein: CASSLVGQATSYEQYF.

The chain recombines TRBV20-1 with TRBJ2-3, with 7 bases lining up with TRBD2. Germline CDR1 is DFQATT and CDR2 is SNEGSKA (reference sequence). CDR3 length: 18 amino acids. J gave up 4 bases and V 6 bases, and 22 bases lay outside the gene matches. This CDR3 is CSAIQPGGNTGRADTQYF. CDR3 nucleotides: TGCAGTGCCATCCAGCCCGGGGGGAATACAGGCCGCGCAGATACGCAGTATTTT.

This clonotype was observed a handful of times. This chain joins TRBV20-1 and TRBJ1-2; D may be TRBD1 (5 bases). This CDR3 spans 17 amino acids. The germline V and J ends were trimmed by 5 bases and 3 bases, with 25 bases remaining between them. Germline V gene lookup returns CDR1 DFQATT and CDR2 SNEGSKA (reference sequence). The CDR3 region is CSARGDQLAPRYYGYTF. CDR3 DNA: TGCAGTGCTCGGGGGGATCAGCTTGCTCCCCGGTACTATGGCTACACCTTC.

This clonotype was found many times. The chain recombines TRBV18 with TRBJ1-1; no clear D gene. The CDR3 extends over 15 amino acids. Trimming removed 3 bases at V and 4 bases at J, with 15 bases between. CDR1 and CDR2 from the germline V gene are KGHSH and LQKENI. CDR3 DNA: TGTGCCAGCTCACCCGCCCCTGGAGAGAGCACTGAAGCTTTCTTT. Translating it yields CASSPAPGESTEAFF.

The sample holds many counts of this clonotype. The chain employs TRBV7-2 and TRBJ2-5; a weak D match, TRBD2 (5 bases). CDR1 is SGHTA and CDR2 is FQGNSA in the germline V gene. The CDR3 spans 15 residues. V gave up 2 bases and J gave up 5 bases, with 15 bases separating them. CDR3 coding DNA: TGTGCCAGCAGCTTACAACCTGGGGAGTGGGAGACCCAGTACTTC. It yields the protein CASSLQPGEWETQYF.

Turning to this clonotype: With a much larger clone just one base away, this may be a read error. The chain carries TRBV20-1 and TRBJ2-3, with 10 nucleotides matching TRBD2. Germline CDR1 is DFQATT and CDR2 is SNEGSKA (reference sequence). There are 19 residues in the CDR3. Unmatched junction bases numbered 14, after V lost 0 bases and J lost 2 bases. Written as DNA, the CDR3 is TGCAGTGCTAGAGATCTCAGGCTAGCGGGGGAGCCTCCCACAGATACGCAGTATTTT. Translated, it gives CSARDLRLAGEPPTDTQYF.

This clonotype was recorded many times. The rearrangement joins TRBV30 to TRBJ1-1; no firm D call. CDR1 and CDR2 (germline): GTSNPN, SVGIG (reference sequence). V lost 2 bases to trimming and J lost 1 base, with 5 bases between them. The CDR3 spans 12 residues. The CDR3 is CAWSIRNTEAFF. The CDR3 region has the DNA TGTGCCTGGAGTATCCGGAACACTGAAGCTTTCTTT.

V and J are TRBV19 and TRBJ2-2, with unresolved D. CDR1 is LNHDA, CDR2 SQIVND, per germline (reference sequence). Deletions cut 2 bases from V and 3 bases from J, with 10 bases between. This CDR3 region has 15 residues. The CDR3 region has the DNA TGTGCCAGTAGTATACAAGGGTCGGACACCGGGGAGCTGTTTTTT. Encoded protein: CASSIQGSDTGELFF.

In DNA, the CDR3 is TGCGCCAGCAGCTACGGACTAGCGGGGGGCGGGTTCTACGAGCAGTACTTC. This sequence encodes CASSYGLAGGGFYEQYF. The chain has TRBV4-1 and TRBJ2-7; 14 nucleotides line up with TRBD2. This CDR3 is 17 amino acids long. CDR1 and CDR2 (germline): MGHRA, YSYEKL. V trimming: 5 bases; J trimming: 3 bases; junction bases outside the gene matches: 9.

This clonotype occurred a few times. The genes are TRBV15 and TRBJ2-7, with 7 bases lining up with TRBD1. The CDR3 sequence is 15 residues long. CDR1 and CDR2 from the germline V gene are LNHNV and YYDKDF (reference sequence). V shed 3 bases and J 2 bases; nucleotides not matched to a gene: 7. DNA of the CDR3: TGTGCCACCAGCAGTGAGGCAGGGGGAACCTACGAGCAGTACTTC. Residues: CATSSEAGGTYEQYF.

This clonotype was detected ten times or more. This sequence joins TRBV7-2 and TRBJ1-5; TRBD1 aligns across 7 bases. Trimming removed 3 bases from V and 5 bases from J; junction bases left unmatched: 1. This CDR3 region has 13 residues. Germline V lookup: CDR1 SGHTA, CDR2 FQGNSA. For the CDR3, the DNA is TGTGCCAGCAGCTTCAGGGGGGATCAGCCCCAGCATTTT. This gives the protein CASSFRGDQPQHF.

This clonotype was detected many times. This chain joins TRBV7-2 and TRBJ2-5; D not certain. The V gene lost 4 bases and the J gene lost 6 bases, with 9 bases spanning the gap. This CDR3 comprises 12 residues. Germline-derived CDR1 and CDR2 are SGHTA and FQGNSA. The CDR3 DNA reads TGTGCCAGCAGCTCCGCAGCCCAGACCCAGTACTTC. This translates into CASSSAAQTQYF.